Detailed here is one TCR beta chain. The antigen is undetermined. These data are taken from a study of OX40 agonist ivuxolimab in advanced cancers. Background on the study: Antecedent anti-PD-1, anti-PD-L1 or anti-CTLA-4 therapy was permissible, with under 50% having received some. Points from the study as a whole: Some patients without response likewise showed low normalized clonal expansion. On average, a greater number of expanded clones characterised CD8+ T cells relative to CD4+.

Profiling relied on immunoSEQ multiplex PCR, and the TCRdb table lists in-frame clones only, not all of them. The data show some 68,000 clones, with around nine tenths seen just once and more than 2% held by the top ten. Trimming cost V 3 bases and J 5 bases; bases outside gene matches: 12. Germline loops: CDR1 LGHNA, CDR2 YSLEER. The CDR3 contains 16 residues. The chain recombines TRBV4-3 with TRBJ1-1, with 7 nucleotides matching TRBD1. The sequence was obtained from an adult with an advanced solid tumor such as melanoma, head and neck, liver or kidney cancer. The sample consisted of CD4+ or CD8+ T cells sorted from blood, taken in a trial of the OX40 agonist ivuxolimab. CDR3 loop: CASSHAPDRVGTEAFF. The CDR3 coding sequence is TGCGCCAGCAGCCATGCCCCCGACAGGGTAGGGACTGAAGCTTTCTTT.